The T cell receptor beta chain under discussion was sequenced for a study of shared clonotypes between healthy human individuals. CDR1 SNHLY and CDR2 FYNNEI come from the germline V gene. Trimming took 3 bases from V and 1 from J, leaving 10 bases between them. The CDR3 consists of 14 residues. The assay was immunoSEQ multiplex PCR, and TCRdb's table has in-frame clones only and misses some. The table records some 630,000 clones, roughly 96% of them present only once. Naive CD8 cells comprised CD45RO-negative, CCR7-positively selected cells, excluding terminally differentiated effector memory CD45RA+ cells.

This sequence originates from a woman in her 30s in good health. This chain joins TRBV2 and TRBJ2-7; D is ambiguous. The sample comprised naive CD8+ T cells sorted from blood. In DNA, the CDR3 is TGTGCCAGCAGTGATTCTATTGAATCCTACGAGCAGTACTTC. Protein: CASSDSIESYEQYF.